Below, 13 T cell receptor beta chains from the same sample are listed, as sequenced in a study of T cells in localized non-small cell lung cancer. The repertoire was sequenced with immunoSEQ multiplex PCR; TCRdb's copy has only in-frame clones and lacks some. The repertoire holds about 41,000 clones, 86% seen once, with 7.1% in the top ten. The source was peripheral blood, collected before any cancer treatment. The receptors stem from a woman between 18 and 49 years old with stage III lung adenocarcinoma.

The sample holds a few counts of this clone. Other DNA sequences in the same sample also yield this CDR3. This chain uses TRBV19 with TRBJ2-1, with D hard to call. Trimming shortened V by 3 bases and J by 5 bases, and 14 bases separated the two germline ends. This CDR3 spans 15 amino acids. Germline V gives CDR1 LNHDA, CDR2 SQIVND (reference sequence). This CDR3 reads CASSIGPLEHNEQFF. Here the CDR3 DNA reads TGTGCCAGTAGTATCGGGCCCCTCGAACACAATGAGCAGTTCTTC.

The CDR3 here is CSTSSGNTIYF. DNA of the CDR3: TGCAGTACGAGCTCTGGAAACACCATATATTTT. The chain has TRBV20-1 and TRBJ1-3; D is unclear. Germline lookup yields CDR1 DFQATT and CDR2 SNEGSKA (reference sequence). V lost 8 bases and J 0 bases, leaving 5 bases between the germline ends. This CDR3 spans 11 amino acids.

The CDR3 DNA reads TGTGCCAGCAGTGAAGCCCTCTTGGATGAAACCTACGAGCAGTACTTC. This sequence encodes CASSEALLDETYEQYF. This chain uses TRBV6-1 with TRBJ2-7, with D unresolved. V lost 0 bases, J lost 2 bases, and 14 bases lay in between. The germline CDR1 and CDR2 sequences are MNHNS and SASEGT. There are 16 residues in the CDR3.

This clone is deemed medium-sized. At the DNA level, this CDR3 is encoded by other sequences in the same sample as well. The V call is TRBV5-1, the J call TRBJ2-2; D is undetermined. Germline lookup yields CDR1 SGHRS and CDR2 YFSETQ. The CDR3 spans 12 residues. V was shortened by 4 bases and J by 6 bases, with 7 bases between the two germline ends. CDR3 nucleotides: TGCGCCAGCAGCCCCGTTCCCGGGGAGCTGTTTTTT. Its translation is CASSPVPGELFF.

The chain is built from TRBV11-2 and TRBJ2-5; 7 bases line up with TRBD2. The germline V gene encodes CDR1 SGHAT and CDR2 FQNNGV. V trimming: 1 base; J trimming: 2 bases; junction bases outside the gene matches: 4. The CDR3 length is 15 residues. Here the CDR3 DNA reads TGTGCCAGCAGCTTAGTGAGGGGAGGGCAAGAGACCCAGTACTTC. It specifies CASSLVRGGQETQYF.

V is TRBV19 and J is TRBJ2-1, with D unresolved. V lost 5 bases, J lost 4 bases, and 9 bases lay in between. Per germline, CDR1 LNHDA and CDR2 SQIVND (reference sequence). The CDR3 contains 13 residues. This CDR3 reads CASSQAGYNEQFF. CDR3 in DNA: TGTGCCAGTAGTCAAGCCGGATACAATGAGCAGTTCTTC.

This clone appeared a few times. V gene TRBV2 combines with J gene TRBJ2-7; 9 bases agree with TRBD2. V lost 3 bases and J lost 6; bases outside the gene matches: 6. Germline CDR1 is SNHLY and CDR2 is FYNNEI. This CDR3 is built from 14 residues. CDR3 sequence: CASSDLIAGVEQYF. In nucleotides, the CDR3 is TGTGCCAGCAGTGATTTGATAGCGGGGGTCGAGCAGTACTTC.

The genes are TRBV18 and TRBJ1-4, with a possible D match to TRBD1 (5 bases). The CDR3 consists of 14 residues. Germline V CDR1 and CDR2: KGHSH, LQKENI. V lost 3 bases to trimming and J lost 8 bases, with 13 bases between them. In DNA, the CDR3 is TGTGCCAGCTCACCGAGCGGGGCTCGGGAAAAACTGTTTTTT. Its protein product is CASSPSGAREKLFF.

This clone was counted between two and nine times. The V gene is TRBV7-2, the J gene TRBJ1-1; 7 nucleotides match TRBD1. V shed 9 bases, J shed 4 bases, and the junction held 8 bases outside the gene matches. Germline V CDR1 and CDR2: SGHTA, FQGNSA. CDR3 length equals 13 residues. CDR3 in DNA: TGTGCCAGTCGACAGGGAGGGGGCACTGAAGCTTTCTTT. The encoded protein is CASRQGGGTEAFF.

The genes are TRBV27 and TRBJ2-4, with TRBD1 identical over 8 bases. The CDR3 extends over 14 amino acids. The J segment lost 9 bases and the V segment lost 2 bases, leaving 6 bases of the junction unmatched. Looked up from germline, CDR1 is MNHEY and CDR2 is SMNVEV (reference sequence). The CDR3 sequence is CASSLNRQGTIQYF. DNA of the CDR3: TGTGCCAGCAGTTTAAACCGACAGGGGACCATTCAGTACTTC.

V is TRBV2 and J is TRBJ2-2, with TRBD1 identical over 7 bases. The germline gives CDR1 SNHLY, CDR2 FYNNEI. CDR3 length: 15 residues. V was clipped by 6 bases and J by 0 bases; unmatched bases: 4. Here the CDR3 reads CASRGQTPNTGELFF. The CDR3 DNA reads TGTGCCAGCAGGGGACAGACACCGAACACCGGGGAGCTGTTTTTT.

The chain is built from TRBV19 and TRBJ1-5; a weak D match, TRBD1 (6 bases). With 3 bases removed from V and 9 bases from J, the gap between germline ends came to 18 bases. In germline, CDR1 is LNHDA, CDR2 SQIVND (reference sequence). CDR3 length: 15 residues. CDR3 sequence reads: CASSMTRQGTSPQHF. The DNA for the CDR3 is TGTGCCAGTAGTATGACGCGGCAGGGGACATCGCCCCAGCATTTT.

The J gene is TRBJ2-3, the V gene TRBV5-1, with TRBD2 identical over 14 bases. V shed 4 bases and J 6 bases; nucleotides not matched to a gene: 4. This CDR3 has 15 amino acids. The germline gives CDR1 SGHRS, CDR2 YFSETQ. CDR3 nucleotides: TGCGCCAGCAGCCGACTAGCGGGGGGGTCGGATACGCAGTATTTT. Protein product: CASSRLAGGSDTQYF. The whole variable domain, filled in from reference TRBV5-1 and TRBJ2-3, reads KAGVTQTPRYLIKTRGQQVTLSCSPISGHRSVSWYQQTPGQGLQFLFEYFSETQRNKGNFPGRFSGRQFSNSRSEMNVSTLELGDSALYLCASSRLAGGSDTQYFGPGTRLTVL.